This T cell receptor (beta chain) stems from a study of CD8 T cells in Susac syndrome (dated by TCRdb to about 2019). Concerning the study at large: Repertoire sequencing was used to test whether CD8+ T cell activation and differentiation in Susac syndrome was antigen driven. Overall study outcomes, separate from this receptor: The number of individuals in the TCR sequencing and HLA analysis was acknowledged as relatively small.

This clonotype appeared once. It lacks a known antigen. Base qualities were left out, and no much larger clone turns up one base away. One read alone lends weak support. RNA was extracted with the RNeasy kit and roughly 0.5 to 1 ug was reverse transcribed using random hexamers. The immunoSEQ multiplex PCR assay, covering 54 Vbeta and 13 Jbeta segments, was used to amplify TCR beta CDR3 regions. PCR amplification bias was corrected by using a synthetic template baseline for primer optimization and computational correction. Processing in the source paper ran as follows. Reads were assigned to V, D and J genes according to IMGT and analyzed in immunoSEQ Analyzer, with only productive sequences retained. Clonality was calculated as one minus the Shannon entropy normalized by log2 of the number of productive unique sequences. Public and private clones were assessed among the 100 most prevalent clones of each patient and control. Susac-specific clones were defined as absent from healthy and MS cohorts, roughly 1,100 published viral clones and other ImmuneACCESS disease sequences. Through fastp at Q25 and MiXCR, TCRdb rebuilt clones from the public reads, retaining in-frame beta chains. Each CDR3 protein gets just one entry, which takes the most common genes and DNA from the rows behind it. TCRdb, not the authors, supplied the V and J calls. The sample has fewer than 350,000 distinct CDR3 sequences on record, under 95% of them singletons. The ten largest make up about 0.07% of the sample.

High-throughput TCR beta sequencing profiled peripheral blood CD8+ and CD4+ T cells from healthy donors, Susac syndrome patients and multiple sclerosis patients. The multiple sclerosis controls were treatment-naive patients who had stable or active relapsing-remitting disease and met the revised McDonald criteria. CD8+ TEMRA cells were enriched by FACS, while bulk CD8+ and CD4+ T cells were purified by magnetic negative isolation. Blood was drawn into EDTA tubes, processed within 24 hours, and PBMCs were isolated by density gradient centrifugation. PBMCs intended for TCR sequencing were cryopreserved in liquid nitrogen and thawed later in a water bath at 37 degrees C. The sorted or isolated CD4+, CD8+ and CD8+ TEMRA cells had a purity of 90% or higher. This receptor was obtained from a human donor with multiple sclerosis. Material: CD4+ T cells from PBMCs.

Here the CDR3 is given as CASTRGETSYGYTF. The DNA sequence is TGTGCCAGCACCCGGGGGGAAACCTCCTATGGCTACACCTTC. The V gene is TRBV7-9 and the J gene is TRBJ1-2; TRBD1 is a weak D gene call, 5 bases matching. CDR1 is given as SEHNR and CDR2 as FQNEAQ, both from the germline V gene (reference sequence). Spanning cysteine to phenylalanine, the CDR3 consists of 14 amino acids. Only CDR3 DNA remains: 42 bases, in frame from the first base. Relative to germline, V is 7 bases shorter and J is 4 bases shorter, with 16 bases between their ends.